These 6 T cell receptor beta chains share one sample of origin, sequenced in a study of persistence of HIV-infected CD4 T cells (dated by TCRdb to about 2020). The immunoSEQ hsTCRB assay version 4 in survey mode was used to sequence TCRbeta repertoires from genomic DNA. TCRdb took over this immuneACCESS table, retaining in-frame rearrangements with V and J assigned. Such tables are incomplete; in checked studies, under half of the missing clones stem from an unresolved V gene, and the remainder is unexplained. Recorded for this sample are some 39,000 clones; more than 75% of them occurred a single time. Of the sample, around 0.97% is held by the ten largest clones. The treatment or condition label here, explained by the study, means: suppressive antiretroviral therapy. A pool of overlapping HIV-1 Gag 15-mer peptides was used at around 1 ug per peptide per mL for cell stimulation. Memory CD4+ T cells that did not respond, being CD40L-negative, CD69-negative and CD45RO-high, were sorted as memory populations depleted of antigen-responding cells.

Antigens for these TCRs are unknown. Specimen: cultured CD4+ T cells from PBMCs, collected from a patient who received antiretroviral therapy. What the cell subset or site label conveys for this sample: CD40L-CD69- CD45RO-high memory CD4 T cells not responding to Gag peptides. These receptors all come from an adult with HIV. The donor label of this sample is uncertain.

This clone was recorded a few times. The chain uses TRBV6-5 and TRBJ1-6, with TRBD1 as a possible D gene (5 bases). V lost 6 bases to trimming and J lost 5 bases, with 14 bases between them. CDR1 and CDR2 (germline): MNHEY, SVGAGI. The CDR3 has 15 residues. This CDR3 is CASRQDRMNNSPLHF. DNA for the CDR3: TGTGCCAGCAGACAGGATCGTATGAATAATTCACCCCTCCACTTT.

Concerning this clone itself: Sequence at one end of the junction differs from germline and may be a read error. This sequence joins TRBV18 and TRBJ1-1; D possibly corresponds to TRBD1 (5 bases). The length of the CDR3 is 14 residues. Germline V gene lookup returns CDR1 KGHSH and CDR2 LQKENI. CDR3 coding DNA: TGTGCCAGCTCACTAATACAGGTGAACAGTGAAGCTTTCTTT. Translated, it gives CASSLIQVNSEAFF.

The chain combines TRBV2 with TRBJ1-1; D unclear. The CDR3 sequence is 13 residues long. V was clipped by 3 bases and J by 3 bases, with 8 bases between them. Germline V lookup: CDR1 SNHLY, CDR2 FYNNEI. For the CDR3, the DNA is TGTGCCAGCAGTGAGTACGGGGACACTGAAGCTTTCTTT. Protein product: CASSEYGDTEAFF.

V gene TRBV19 combines with J gene TRBJ1-6; possibly TRBD1 for D (6 bases). Germline loops: CDR1 LNHDA, CDR2 SQIVND (reference sequence). The CDR3 covers 14 residues. The V and J ends lost 5 bases and 8 bases respectively, with 13 bases between them. CDR3 coding DNA: TGTGCCAGTAGTTCCGGGACACCTGATTCACCCCTCCACTTT. It encodes CASSSGTPDSPLHF.

This clone was detected only once. The chain employs TRBV4-1 and TRBJ1-3; D possibly corresponds to TRBD1 (5 bases). Germline loops: CDR1 MGHRA, CDR2 YSYEKL. V was cut by 1 base and J by 4 bases, with 17 bases left in between. This CDR3 is built from 17 residues. In nucleotides, the CDR3 is TGCGCCAGCAGCCAAGCTTGGTCCGGGGGGACGGGAAACACCATATATTTT. Its translation is CASSQAWSGGTGNTIYF.

In DNA, the CDR3 is TGTGCCAGCAGGCCCCTCAGCACAGATACGCAGTATTTT. This encodes CASRPLSTDTQYF. The V call is TRBV12-3 or TRBV12-4, the J call TRBJ2-3; no clear D. Trimming stripped 6 bases from V and 0 bases from J, with 7 bases between. There are 13 residues in the CDR3.